These T cell receptor beta chains were read from a single sample in a study of blood T cell repertoires in COVID-19. Sequencing used immunoSEQ multiplex PCR; TCRdb keeps in-frame clones, though not all of them. The repertoire holds 50,000 or so clones, with 77% as singletons. Sequencing used peripheral blood. The receptors come from a human donor with active or convalescent COVID-19. The donor label of this sample is uncertain. CDR3s include the opening cysteine and the closing phenylalanine or tryptophan. D genes are given only for firm matches. Not all rows give a size; the values are once, few, many and, for expanded clones, a class.

v_gene	j_gene	abundance	d_gene	CDR3aa	CDR3nt
TRBV29-1	TRBJ2-2	.	.	CSVEGALRTGELFF	TGCAGCGTTGAAGGAGCCTTACGGACCGGGGAGCTGTTTTTT
TRBV6-1	TRBJ1-5	.	TRBD1	CASSEERTGHNQPQHF	TGTGCCAGCAGTGAAGAGAGGACAGGGCATAATCAGCCCCAGCATTTT
TRBV20-1	TRBJ1-5	.	TRBD1	CSASSGTGGSQPQHF	TGCAGTGCTAGTAGTGGGACAGGGGGCTCTCAGCCCCAGCATTTT
TRBV5-1	TRBJ2-3	.	.	CASRQGASTDTQYF	TGCGCCAGCAGACAGGGCGCTAGCACAGATACGCAGTATTTT
TRBV19	TRBJ2-3	.	.	CASSIMEGRADTQYF	TGTGCCAGTAGTATTATGGAGGGCCGGGCAGATACGCAGTATTTT
TRBV10-3	TRBJ2-1	.	.	CAISELGGSYNEQFF	TGTGCCATCAGTGAACTGGGAGGCTCCTACAATGAGCAGTTCTTC
TRBV7-3	TRBJ2-1	.	TRBD1	CASSFGSSSQGDNEQFF	TGTGCCAGCAGCTTTGGCTCTTCGAGTCAGGGGGACAATGAGCAGTTCTTC
TRBV10-1	TRBJ2-3	.	.	CASSERETDTQYF	TGCGCCAGCAGTGAGCGGGAGACAGATACGCAGTATTTT
TRBV6-5	TRBJ2-7	.	TRBD1	CASRTRQGPNEQYF	TGTGCCAGCAGGACTCGACAGGGTCCGAACGAGCAGTACTTC
TRBV6-4	TRBJ1-1	.	.	CASSDTDKNTEAFF	TGTGCCAGCAGTGACACGGACAAGAACACTGAAGCTTTCTTT
TRBV7-2	TRBJ2-7	.	TRBD1	CASSFGGQVVYEQYF	TGTGCCAGCAGCTTTGGGGGACAGGTAGTGTACGAGCAGTACTTC
TRBV7-9	TRBJ1-4	.	TRBD1	CASSLGQGVNEKLFF	TGTGCCAGCAGCTTAGGACAGGGGGTTAATGAAAAACTGTTTTTT
TRBV7-2	TRBJ2-7	.	.	CASSAPSFEQYF	TGTGCCAGCAGCGCCCCTAGCTTCGAGCAGTACTTC
TRBV7-6	TRBJ2-5	.	.	CASSSREETQYF	TGTGCCAGCAGCTCTCGCGAAGAGACCCAGTACTTC
TRBV5-5	TRBJ1-5	.	.	CASSLGPGGKSQHF	TGTGCCAGCAGCTTGGGGCCGGGGGGCAAGTCCCAGCATTTT
TRBV12-3/TRBV12-4	TRBJ1-1	.	TRBD1	CASSGQGLTAFF	TGTGCCAGCAGTGGACAGGGTTTGACAGCTTTCTTT
TRBV7-6	TRBJ2-1	.	TRBD2	CASSSTSGSSYNEQFF	TGTGCCAGCAGCTCAACTAGCGGGAGTTCCTACAATGAGCAGTTCTTC
TRBV30	TRBJ1-6	.	TRBD1	CAWTPGQGGSSPLHF	TGTGCCTGGACTCCGGGACAGGGCGGTAGTTCACCCCTCCACTTT
TRBV7-8	TRBJ1-3	few	.	CASSLTGRGFTGNTIYF	TGTGCCAGCAGCTTAACGGGCAGGGGATTTACTGGAAACACCATATATTTT
TRBV25-1	TRBJ2-5	.	.	CASSSPVRGLETQYF	TGTGCCAGCAGTAGCCCCGTCCGGGGGTTGGAGACCCAGTACTTC
TRBV24-1	TRBJ2-3	.	TRBD1	CATSEPDRGRGDTQYF	TGTGCCACCAGTGAACCTGACAGGGGCCGGGGAGATACGCAGTATTTT
TRBV2	TRBJ2-7	.	.	CASSRSRENEQYF	TGTGCCAGCAGTAGGTCCAGGGAAAACGAGCAGTACTTC
TRBV27	TRBJ2-7	.	.	CASSLTGLRQYF	TGTGCCAGCAGTCTTACGGGACTTAGGCAGTACTTC
TRBV6-1	TRBJ2-3	once	TRBD2	CASSEVLSGATDTQYF	TGTGCCAGCAGTGAAGTGCTTAGCGGGGCCACAGATACGCAGTATTTT
TRBV20-1	TRBJ1-5	.	TRBD1	CSASDPGTESNQPQHF	TGCAGTGCTAGTGACCCCGGGACAGAAAGCAATCAGCCCCAGCATTTT
TRBV11-2	TRBJ2-3	.	TRBD2	CASSGVAGGPADTQYF	TGTGCCAGCTCTGGGGTAGCGGGAGGGCCCGCAGATACGCAGTATTTT
TRBV19	TRBJ1-2	.	TRBD1	CASRAGQGGNYGYTF	TGTGCCAGTAGGGCGGGACAGGGCGGTAACTATGGCTACACCTTC
TRBV9	TRBJ1-5	once	.	CASSVGGRRYQPQHF	TGTGCCAGCAGCGTAGGAGGGCGACGTTATCAGCCCCAGCATTTT
TRBV7-2	TRBJ1-6	few	TRBD1	CASSWGTGGSYNSPLHF	TGTGCCAGCAGCTGGGGGACAGGGGGCTCCTATAATTCACCCCTCCACTTT